This T cell receptor beta chain emerged from a study of cytomegalovirus exposure and HLA in healthy donors. On this clone: One junction end does not reproduce the germline sequence, and a read error may be involved.

PCR employed 60 Vbeta and 13 Jbeta primers. TCRdb's copy holds only in-frame clones and misses some; the assay was immunoSEQ multiplex PCR. Of about 140,000 clones in the sample, about 80% were seen once. The CDR3 is 15 residues long. In germline, CDR1 is SEHNR, CDR2 FQNEAQ (reference sequence). This clonotype originated in a man aged 25-40 years in good health. V is TRBV7-9 and J is TRBJ2-3, with TRBD2 matching 13 bases. The sample consisted of PBMCs. The CDR3: CSSGFGTSGADTQYF. Here the CDR3 DNA reads TGTTCCAGCGGATTCGGGACTAGCGGGGCAGATACGCAGTATTTT.